Listed below are T cell receptor beta chains from one sample, sequenced in a study of cytomegalovirus exposure and HLA in healthy donors. Produced via immunoSEQ multiplex PCR; TCRdb's table is partial and in-frame only. This table holds more than 150,000 clones, approximately 80% found once. Sequencing was done on a sample of PBMCs. All receptors come from a male donor in good health and CMV-seronegative. Each CDR3 is given with its conserved first and last residue. The order of the fields is V gene, CDR3 protein.

V: TRBV27; CDR3: CASRLTGVHNSPLHF
V: TRBV4-1; CDR3: CASSQDFGGAIDTQYF
V: TRBV9; CDR3: CASSYSGALTDTQYF
V: TRBV4-2; CDR3: CASSLSSDGLAGYEQFF
V: TRBV19; CDR3: CASSNPGDDYNSPLHF
V: TRBV9; CDR3: CASSVLAGGYEQYF
V: TRBV4-3; CDR3: CASSQVAGGPPTDTQYF
V: TRBV4-3; CDR3: CASSQDRVAGVYEQFF
V: TRBV7-9; CDR3: CSSSDSSGGTNTGELFF
V: TRBV29-1; CDR3: CSVDGRDTDSYNEQFF
V: TRBV25-1; CDR3: CASSEATGFNEQFF
V: TRBV12-2; CDR3: CASRLALGQSYQPQHF
V: TRBV28; CDR3: CASWGRLEWYEQYF
V: TRBV4-1; CDR3: CASSHGNTGNYGYTF
V: TRBV5-6; CDR3: CASSATGLDQPQHF
V: TRBV4-1; CDR3: CASSQGTGGSTNEKLFF
V: TRBV6-1; CDR3: CASSEASGSTDTQYF
V: TRBV2; CDR3: CASKGTNYGYTF
V: TRBV6-5; CDR3: CASSNPGASYNEQFF
V: TRBV30; CDR3: CAWTSGSDTQYF
V: TRBV4-1; CDR3: CASSRRQGFGNEQFF
V: TRBV7-9; CDR3: CSSRHGRTDTQYF
V: TRBV7-2; CDR3: CASRPDLRGVQETQYF
V: TRBV11-2; CDR3: CASSLDRGGDTQYF
V: TRBV9; CDR3: CASSVGVAGGQAVTQYF
V: TRBV7-9; CDR3: CSSTGLAAYEQYF
V: TRBV9; CDR3: CASNDGGERSYEQYF